This T cell receptor beta chain was found in a study of T cells in Graves' hyperthyroidism and ophthalmopathy. Trimming removed 1 base from V and 5 bases from J, with 15 bases in between. The CDR3 has 15 amino acids. From germline, CDR1 is MNHNY and CDR2 SVGAGI (reference sequence). Findings and caveats of the study: Stable hyperthyroidism was told apart from ophthalmopathy by a model built on 13 V-J features. The model anticipated ophthalmopathy a median approximately six months pre-onset. Most clonotypes that expanded in the thyroid above 0.001 also showed up in blood.

Using RNA transcripts as the source, TCR beta CDR3 regions were amplified. The TCR CDR3 was amplified in a first-round RT-PCR using the HTBI primer set. MiXCR, applied by TCRdb to the multiplex PCR reads, yields one record per CDR3 protein. The table shows about 270,000 distinct CDR3 sequences, with roughly 22% occurring only once. This clonotype was observed a few times. Antigen: not known. A roughly 10 ml volume of fresh peripheral blood provided the PBMCs. V and J are TRBV6-6 and TRBJ2-7; a possible D gene is TRBD1 (6 bases). Input material: blood. The source is a man aged 30 to 45 with Graves' ophthalmopathy. The CDR3 nucleotides read TGTGCCAGCAGTTACTTAGTACAGGGTGACAACGAGCAGTACTTC. Its translation is CASSYLVQGDNEQYF.